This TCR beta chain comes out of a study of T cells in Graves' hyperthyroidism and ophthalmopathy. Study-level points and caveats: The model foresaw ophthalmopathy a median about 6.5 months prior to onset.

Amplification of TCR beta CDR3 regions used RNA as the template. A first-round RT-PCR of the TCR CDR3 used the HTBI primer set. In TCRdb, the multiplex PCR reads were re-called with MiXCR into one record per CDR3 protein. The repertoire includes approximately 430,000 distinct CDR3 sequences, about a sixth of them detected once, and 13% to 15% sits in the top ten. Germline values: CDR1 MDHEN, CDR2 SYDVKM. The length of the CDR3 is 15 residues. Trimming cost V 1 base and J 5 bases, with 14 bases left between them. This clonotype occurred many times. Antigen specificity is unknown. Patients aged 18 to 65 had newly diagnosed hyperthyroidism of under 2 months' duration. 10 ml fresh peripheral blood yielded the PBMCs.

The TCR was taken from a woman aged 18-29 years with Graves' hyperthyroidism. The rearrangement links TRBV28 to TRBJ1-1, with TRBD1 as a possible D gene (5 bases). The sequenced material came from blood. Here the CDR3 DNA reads TGTGCCAGCAGTTTATATTCTGGGGCTGGGACTGAAGCTTTCTTT. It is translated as CASSLYSGAGTEAFF.